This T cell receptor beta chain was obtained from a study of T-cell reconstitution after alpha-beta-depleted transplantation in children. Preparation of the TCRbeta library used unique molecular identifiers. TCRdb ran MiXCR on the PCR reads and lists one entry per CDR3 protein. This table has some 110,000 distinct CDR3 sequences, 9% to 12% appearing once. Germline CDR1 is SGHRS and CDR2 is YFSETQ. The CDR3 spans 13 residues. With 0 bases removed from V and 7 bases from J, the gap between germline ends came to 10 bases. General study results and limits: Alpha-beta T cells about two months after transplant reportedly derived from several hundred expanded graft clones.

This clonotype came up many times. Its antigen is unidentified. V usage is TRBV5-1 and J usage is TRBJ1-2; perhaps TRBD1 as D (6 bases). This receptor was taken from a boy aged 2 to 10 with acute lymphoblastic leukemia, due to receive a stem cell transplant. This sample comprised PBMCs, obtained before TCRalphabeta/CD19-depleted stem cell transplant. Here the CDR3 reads CASSLGQDSGYTF. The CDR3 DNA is TGCGCCAGCAGCTTGGGACAGGACAGTGGCTACACCTTC.